This passage covers 29 T cell receptor beta chains from one sample sequenced in a study of T cell responses to AZD1222 COVID-19 vaccine. Profiling relied on immunoSEQ multiplex PCR, and the TCRdb table lists in-frame clones only, not all of them. The sample records 110,000 or so clones, around 83% being singletons. The sample consisted of peripheral blood, taken on day 0 of AZD1222 vaccination. The receptors derive from an adult in good health.

The CDR3 sequence is CASSSLGWGTGELFF. The CDR3 coding sequence is TGTGCCAGCAGCTCGCTCGGGTGGGGCACCGGGGAGCTGTTTTTT. The chain has TRBV7-9 and TRBJ2-2, with D hard to call. V was cut by 4 bases and J by 4 bases, with 13 bases left in between. CDR3 length: 15 residues. Looked up from germline, CDR1 is SEHNR and CDR2 is FQNEAQ (reference sequence).

This chain joins TRBV7-2 and TRBJ1-1, with D tentatively TRBD1 (6 bases). The CDR3 sequence is 17 residues long. V was trimmed by 1 base and J by 0 bases, leaving 15 bases between them. CDR1 and CDR2 from the germline V gene are SGHTA and FQGNSA. Here the CDR3 DNA reads TGTGCCAGCAGCTTAGTAACAGGGAGGGGAATGAACACTGAAGCTTTCTTT. Amino acid sequence: CASSLVTGRGMNTEAFF. The full variable domain, in which reference TRBV7-2 and TRBJ1-1 provide the parts outside the CDR3, is GAGVSQSPSNKVTEKGKDVELRCDPISGHTALYWYRQSLGQGLEFLIYFQGNSAPDKSGLPSDRFSAERTGGSVSTLTIQRTQQEDSAVYLCASSLVTGRGMNTEAFFGQGTRLTVV.

The J gene is TRBJ1-2, the V gene TRBV5-1, with a tentative D call TRBD1 (5 bases). The CDR3 loop spans 13 amino acids. Trimming took off 2 bases at V and 6 bases at J, with 11 bases between the two ends. Germline-derived CDR1 and CDR2 are SGHRS and YFSETQ. The CDR3: CASSFEGVDGYTF. The CDR3 bases are TGCGCCAGCAGCTTCGAAGGGGTAGATGGCTACACCTTC.

This chain links TRBV6-5 with TRBJ2-3, with D possibly matching TRBD1 (6 bases). The CDR3 loop spans 13 amino acids. Germline CDR1 reads MNHEY; CDR2 reads SVGAGI. Trimming shortened V by 5 bases and J by 5 bases, and 11 bases separated the two germline ends. The chain's CDR3 is CASSQGKRDTQYF. The CDR3, as DNA: TGTGCCAGCAGTCAGGGGAAAAGAGATACGCAGTATTTT.

The V gene is TRBV11-2, the J gene TRBJ1-1; D unclear. The CDR3 covers 14 residues. Germline assignment: CDR1 SGHAT and CDR2 FQNNGV. Trimming took 2 bases from V and 5 from J, leaving 12 bases between them. The CDR3 DNA is TGTGCCAGCAGCTTAATCTCGGGTTTGACTGAAGCTTTCTTT. Protein sequence: CASSLISGLTEAFF.

The chain carries TRBV5-4 and TRBJ1-1; D is uncertain. Per germline, CDR1 SGHNT and CDR2 YYREEE (reference sequence). Trimming stripped 3 bases from V and 0 bases from J, with 9 bases between. The CDR3 length is 14 residues. CDR3 in DNA: TGTGCCAGCAGCTCGAGGGAGTTGAACACTGAAGCTTTCTTT. This translates into CASSSRELNTEAFF.

Remarks on this clone: In the same sample, other DNA sequences code for this CDR3. The V and J genes are TRBV3-1 (or the pseudogene TRBV3-2) and TRBJ1-6, with D possibly TRBD1 on 6 matching bases. Trimming stripped 8 bases from V and 5 bases from J, with 10 bases between. The CDR3 covers 13 residues. Germline CDR1 reads LGHDT; CDR2 reads YNNKEL (reference sequence). CDR3 region: CASRDTNNSPLHF. Here the CDR3 DNA reads TGTGCCAGCCGGGACACCAATAATTCACCCCTCCACTTT.

With respect to this clone: Other nucleotide sequences from this sample produce the same CDR3. V is TRBV6-5 and J is TRBJ1-6, with 10 bases lining up with TRBD1. The V and J ends lost 5 bases and 5 bases, in that order; junction bases with no gene match: 3. The germline gives CDR1 MNHEY, CDR2 SVGAGI. This CDR3 is 15 amino acids long. CDR3 amino acids: CASSRTGGNNSPLHF. The CDR3 DNA follows: TGTGCCAGCAGTCGGACAGGGGGGAATAATTCACCCCTCCACTTT.

V usage is TRBV15 and J usage is TRBJ2-1, with D possibly TRBD2 on 6 matching bases. The CDR3 totals 16 residues. Germline V gene data show CDR1 as LNHNV and CDR2 as YYDKDF (reference sequence). Deletions cut 3 bases from V and 4 bases from J, with 16 bases between. Here the CDR3 reads CATSRIQRASYNEQFF. The CDR3 nucleotides read TGTGCCACCAGCAGGATTCAGCGGGCATCATACAATGAGCAGTTCTTC.

The chain is built from TRBV24-1 and TRBJ2-1; TRBD1 matches 7 bases. The CDR3 runs to 15 residues. Germline V lookup: CDR1 KGHDR, CDR2 SFDVKD. Trimming removed 3 bases from V and 0 bases from J; junction bases left unmatched: 1. The chain's CDR3 is CATSDPGGSYNEQFF. CDR3 DNA sequence: TGTGCCACCAGTGATCCAGGGGGCTCCTACAATGAGCAGTTCTTC.

The chain couples TRBV12-3 or TRBV12-4 to TRBJ1-2; D unresolved. This CDR3 is built from 13 residues. Trimming took 5 bases from V and 4 from J, leaving 11 bases between them. The CDR3 sequence: CASSPEGSYGYTF. DNA for the CDR3: TGTGCCAGCAGTCCCGAAGGTAGCTATGGCTACACCTTC.

The chain recombines TRBV14 with TRBJ1-1; D may be TRBD1 (5 bases). Looked up from germline, CDR1 is SGHDN and CDR2 is FVKESK. Trimming cost V 2 bases and J 6 bases, with 13 bases left between them. The CDR3 is made up of 14 amino acids. The DNA of the CDR3 is TGTGCCAGCAGCCAATTCCTAGGCAGGGCTGAAGCTTTCTTT. Translated, it gives CASSQFLGRAEAFF. The variable domain in full, with the rest retrieved from reference TRBV14 and TRBJ1-1, is EAGVTQFPSHSVIEKGQTVTLRCDPISGHDNLYWYRRVMGKEIKFLLHFVKESKQDESGMPNNRFLAERTGGTYSTLKVQPAELEDSGVYFCASSQFLGRAEAFFGQGTRLTVV.

This clone has a handful of counts. In DNA, the CDR3 is TGTGCCAGCAGCCCGCAGGGGGCCGGGGAGCTGTTTTTT. This codes for CASSPQGAGELFF. The J gene is TRBJ2-2, the V gene TRBV7-3; 7 nucleotides line up with TRBD1. The V gene's germline CDR1 is SGHTA and CDR2 FQGTGA. V trimming: 5 bases; J trimming: 6 bases; junction bases outside the gene matches: 3. CDR3 length: 13 amino acids.

CDR3 nucleotide sequence: TGTGCCAGCAGTGAAAGGGAAAATCAGCCCCAGCATTTT. Its translation is CASSERENQPQHF. The chain has TRBV6-4 and TRBJ1-5; D is unclear. The CDR3 has 13 residues. In germline, CDR1 is MRHNA, CDR2 SNTAGT. Deletions cut 3 bases from V and 4 bases from J, with 7 bases between.

The chain has TRBV12-3 or TRBV12-4 and TRBJ2-1, with a weak D call TRBD1 (6 bases). This CDR3 is built from 13 residues. The V and J ends lost 2 bases and 6 bases respectively, with 8 bases between them. The CDR3 nucleotides are TGTGCCAGCAGTTTAAACAGGGTCAATGAGCAGTTCTTC. As protein: CASSLNRVNEQFF.

This clone is labeled as medium-sized. Other nucleotide sequences from this sample produce the same CDR3. This rearrangement joins TRBV30 to TRBJ1-5; 8 bases match TRBD1. The germline V gene has CDR1 GTSNPN and CDR2 SVGIG (reference sequence). The CDR3 contains 13 residues. V gave up 5 bases and J gave up 2 bases; unmatched junction bases: 2. CDR3 loop: CAWGQGGNQPQHF. In DNA form, the CDR3 reads TGTGCCTGGGGACAGGGAGGCAATCAGCCCCAGCATTTT.

The chain employs TRBV5-1 and TRBJ1-3; D is undetermined. V shed 4 bases and J shed 0 bases, with 17 bases lying between them. Germline assignment: CDR1 SGHRS and CDR2 YFSETQ. This CDR3 has 17 residues. Here the CDR3 reads CASSLSNWGTSGNTIYF. The CDR3 DNA is TGCGCCAGCAGCCTCTCCAATTGGGGAACCTCTGGAAACACCATATATTTT.

The V gene is TRBV7-2, the J gene TRBJ2-3; 8 positions match TRBD2. V was pared by 5 bases and J by 4 bases, with 11 bases of the junction left unmatched. This CDR3 has 16 residues. Germline V CDR1 and CDR2: SGHTA, FQGNSA. DNA for the CDR3: TGTGCCAGCAGCCCCTCGGGGGGGCGATCGGCAGATACGCAGTATTTT. Translation gives CASSPSGGRSADTQYF.

This rearrangement joins TRBV19 to TRBJ1-5, with 11 bases fitting TRBD1. This CDR3 region has 18 residues. Germline V gene sequence: CDR1 LNHDA, CDR2 SQIVND (reference sequence). Trimming took 3 bases from V and 7 from J; bases not matched to a gene: 14. CDR3 residues: CASSIPRHGTGGSQPQHF. As DNA, the CDR3 is TGTGCCAGTAGTATCCCACGTCACGGGACAGGGGGTTCCCAGCCCCAGCATTTT.

This rearrangement joins TRBV3-1 (or the pseudogene TRBV3-2) to TRBJ1-5; TRBD1 is a possible D gene (5 bases). The V end lost 0 bases, the J end lost 11 bases, and 14 bases lay between the germline ends. Looked up from germline, CDR1 is LGHDT and CDR2 is YNNKEL (reference sequence). CDR3 length: 14 amino acids. The CDR3 DNA sequence: TGTGCCAGCAGCCAAGATGCCGGGGGTAGGACCCAGCATTTT. Translated: CASSQDAGGRTQHF.

CDR3 region: CASSVPPDYLTGELFF. CDR3 DNA: TGTGCCAGCAGTGTCCCGCCGGACTACTTGACCGGGGAGCTGTTTTTT. The rearrangement joins TRBV2 to TRBJ2-2; perhaps TRBD2 as D (6 bases). CDR1 is SNHLY, CDR2 FYNNEI, per germline. Trimming took off 4 bases at V and 5 bases at J, with 17 bases between the two ends. CDR3 size: 16 residues.

V usage is TRBV19 and J usage is TRBJ1-1; no clear D. Trimming took 11 bases from V and 3 from J, leaving 16 bases between them. The germline CDR1 and CDR2 sequences are LNHDA and SQIVND (reference sequence). The CDR3 consists of 13 residues. CDR3 nucleotide sequence: TGTGCCTCCAAAGGTTTCGGGTACACTGAAGCTTTCTTT. This encodes CASKGFGYTEAFF.

The CDR3: CASSLEAAASPLHF. The CDR3 DNA sequence: TGTGCCAGCAGCTTAGAGGCGGCAGCTTCACCCCTCCACTTT. This sequence joins TRBV7-9 and TRBJ1-6, with D unresolved. Germline CDR1 and CDR2: SEHNR and FQNEAQ (reference sequence). The germline V and J ends were trimmed by 1 base and 9 bases, with 10 bases remaining between them. The length of the CDR3 is 14 residues.

This clone was seen only a few times. The chain combines TRBV6-5 with TRBJ1-1, with D hard to call. Trimming pared 2 bases from V and 1 base from J, leaving 5 bases between. Germline assignment: CDR1 MNHEY and CDR2 SVGAGI. There are 13 residues in the CDR3. The CDR3 here is CASSYRRNTEAFF. For the CDR3, the DNA is TGTGCCAGCAGTTACCGCAGGAACACTGAAGCTTTCTTT.

The CDR3 spells CASSLGTGPYEQYF. The CDR3 nucleotides are TGTGCCAGCAGCTTGGGGACAGGACCCTACGAGCAGTACTTC. V is TRBV5-6 and J is TRBJ2-7; 7 bases agree with TRBD1. This CDR3 is built from 14 residues. V dropped 0 bases and J dropped 2; count of bases not matched to a gene: 2. Germline V lookup: CDR1 SGHDT, CDR2 YYEEEE.

The chain couples TRBV10-2 to TRBJ1-1, with D possibly TRBD1 on 5 matching bases. Germline values: CDR1 WSHSY, CDR2 SAAADI. The CDR3 consists of 15 residues. V was trimmed by 5 bases and J by 5 bases, leaving 18 bases between them. The CDR3 region is CASSLGGISGTEAFF. As DNA, the CDR3 is TGCGCCAGCAGTTTGGGGGGGATCTCTGGGACTGAAGCTTTCTTT.

The rearrangement uses TRBV15 and TRBJ2-2; TRBD1 matches 8 bases. Germline CDR1 is LNHNV and CDR2 is YYDKDF (reference sequence). Unmatched junction bases numbered 7, after V lost 3 bases and J lost 4 bases. This CDR3 comprises 16 residues. CDR3 sequence reads: CATSRGTGTPTGELFF. The DNA of the CDR3 is TGTGCCACCAGCAGGGGGACAGGAACCCCCACCGGGGAGCTGTTTTTT. Filled out from reference TRBV15 and TRBJ2-2, the complete variable domain reads DAMVIQNPRYQVTQFGKPVTLSCSQTLNHNVMYWYQQKSSQAPKLLFHYYDKDFNNEADTPDNFQSRRPNTSFCFLDIRSPGLGDTAMYLCATSRGTGTPTGELFFGEGSRLTVL.

This sequence joins TRBV10-3 and TRBJ2-1, with D maybe TRBD2 (7 bases). Trimming removed 3 bases at V and 0 bases at J, with 18 bases between. The CDR3 has 18 amino acids. CDR1 is ENHRY and CDR2 is SYGVKD in the germline V gene. The chain's CDR3 is CAISEPGGLMSSYNEQFF. The CDR3 DNA follows: TGTGCCATCAGTGAACCGGGGGGCTTGATGAGCTCCTACAATGAGCAGTTCTTC.

J is TRBJ1-6 and V is TRBV19, with D perhaps matching TRBD1 (5 bases). The CDR3 covers 14 residues. Germline V gene lookup returns CDR1 LNHDA and CDR2 SQIVND (reference sequence). Trimming pared 4 bases from V and 7 bases from J, leaving 11 bases between. DNA for the CDR3: TGTGCCAGTAGTACCCGAGGGGAAAATTCACCCCTCCACTTT. It yields the protein CASSTRGENSPLHF.